The 20 T cell receptor beta chains listed next were all sequenced from one sample in a study of PD-1 blockade in classical Hodgkin lymphoma. Brentuximab vedotin exposure varied, and every patient relapsed after autologous stem cell transplantation. Here immunoSEQ multiplex PCR was the method, and the copy in TCRdb shows in-frame clones only, minus some. In the table there are about 7,400 clones, 60% to 85% of which are singletons. Sequenced material: peripheral blood mononuclear cells (PBMCs), taken before the second cycle of nivolumab. These receptors came from a human donor with classical Hodgkin lymphoma.

The CDR3 DNA reads TGTGCCATCAGTGAGGAGGCTGAAAAACTGTTTTTT. This encodes CAISEEAEKLFF. This chain uses TRBV10-3 with TRBJ1-4; no definite D call. V was cut by 2 bases and J by 7 bases, with 5 bases left in between. CDR3 size: 12 residues. CDR1 is ENHRY and CDR2 is SYGVKD in the germline V gene.

The chain is built from TRBV2 and TRBJ1-5; D not resolved. V lost 7 bases and J lost 0, with 16 bases in between. The CDR3 is made up of 16 amino acids. Germline CDR1 SNHLY, CDR2 FYNNEI. The CDR3 sequence is CASTRSLGSSNQPQHF. Written as DNA, the CDR3 is TGTGCCAGCACCCGGAGTCTGGGTAGTAGCAATCAGCCCCAGCATTTT. The full variable domain, rest sourced from reference TRBV2 and TRBJ1-5, is EPEVTQTPSHQVTQMGQEVILRCVPISNHLYFYWYRQILGQKVEFLVSFYNNEISEKSEIFDDQFSVERPDGSNFTLKIRSTKLEDSAMYFCASTRSLGSSNQPQHFGDGTRLSIL.

The chain links TRBV19 to TRBJ1-5, with D tentatively TRBD1 (5 bases). This CDR3 has 14 residues. Trimming stripped 2 bases from V and 4 bases from J, with 9 bases between. CDR1 is LNHDA, CDR2 SQIVND, per germline (reference sequence). For the CDR3, the DNA is TGTGCCAGTAGTATAAGGGGCGGTAATCAGCCCCAGCATTTT. It is translated as CASSIRGGNQPQHF.

The chain carries TRBV15 and TRBJ2-3; the D gene is possibly TRBD1 (6 bases). Germline lookup yields CDR1 LNHNV and CDR2 YYDKDF (reference sequence). Trimming removed 1 base from V and 2 bases from J, with 7 bases in between. This CDR3 contains 14 residues. In DNA form, the CDR3 reads TGTGCCACCAGCAGAGGGGACACCACAGATACGCAGTATTTT. This encodes CATSRGDTTDTQYF.

This clone appeared a few times. The DNA of the CDR3 is TGTGCCAGCAGTCAGCCTCCAGGCCGGGTAGGCTATGGCTACACCTTC. Residues: CASSQPPGRVGYGYTF. This sequence joins TRBV28 and TRBJ1-2; no clear D gene. This CDR3 is built from 16 residues. Germline CDR1 reads MDHEN; CDR2 reads SYDVKM. Deletions cut 5 bases from V and 4 bases from J, with 20 bases between.

The V call is TRBV27, the J call TRBJ2-3; D is tentatively TRBD1 or TRBD2 (5 bases each). Trimming removed 4 bases from V and 6 bases from J, with 14 bases in between. CDR3 length: 14 residues. CDR1 is MNHEY, CDR2 SMNVEV, per germline (reference sequence). CDR3 bases: TGTGCCAGCAGTTGGAGGAACGAGGGGGATACGCAGTATTTT. It translates to CASSWRNEGDTQYF.

This clone was detected only a few times. The junction differs from germline at one of its ends, possibly a read error. The chain uses TRBV9 and TRBJ2-3; perhaps TRBD2 as D (5 bases). The CDR3 loop spans 14 amino acids. The germline CDR1 and CDR2 sequences are SGDLS and YYNGEE. The CDR3 reads CASSVGSSRDTQYF. The CDR3, as DNA: TGTGCCAGCAGCGTAGGGTCTAGCAGAGATACGCAGTATTTT.

V gene TRBV19 combines with J gene TRBJ2-7; maybe TRBD1 (7 bases). V was cut by 5 bases and J by 4 bases, with 15 bases left in between. There are 14 residues in the CDR3. The germline CDR1 and CDR2 sequences are LNHDA and SQIVND (reference sequence). CDR3 sequence (DNA): TGTGCCAGTAGTTGGCAGGGGGGACAATACGAGCAGTACTTC. Amino acids: CASSWQGGQYEQYF.

The chain is built from TRBV6-5 and TRBJ2-1; D unclear. Trimming took off 7 bases at V and 0 bases at J, with 13 bases between the two ends. CDR1 and CDR2 (germline): MNHEY, SVGAGI. CDR3 length: 15 amino acids. CDR3 in DNA: TGTGCCAGCAAAATCAAGTTTAGCTCCTACAATGAGCAGTTCTTC. Translating it yields CASKIKFSSYNEQFF.

In its sample, this clone was seen once. The chain has TRBV7-2 and TRBJ2-3, with 7 bases fitting TRBD2. V shed 1 base, J shed 4 bases, and the junction held 11 bases outside the gene matches. The CDR3 contains 17 residues. From germline, CDR1 is SGHTA and CDR2 FQGNSA. The CDR3 DNA reads TGTGCCAGCAGCTTAGGACCGGGACTAAAAAGCGCAGATACGCAGTATTTT. It specifies CASSLGPGLKSADTQYF.

This clone was counted between two and nine times. The genes are TRBV7-3 and TRBJ2-1; 8 bases map to TRBD2. This CDR3 is 16 amino acids long. Unmatched junction bases numbered 10, after V lost 5 bases and J lost 4 bases. Germline V gene data show CDR1 as SGHTA and CDR2 as FQGTGA. The CDR3 DNA reads as TGTGCCAGCAGCCATATACTAGCGGCAGGTTACAATGAGCAGTTCTTC. As protein: CASSHILAAGYNEQFF.

This sequence joins TRBV5-1 and TRBJ2-7; tentatively, D is TRBD1 (5 bases). Germline V gene lookup returns CDR1 SGHRS and CDR2 YFSETQ. The V end lost 0 bases, the J end lost 1 base, and 8 bases lay between the germline ends. The CDR3 is 14 amino acids. The CDR3 reads CASSLDRPSYEQYF. CDR3 bases: TGCGCCAGCAGCTTGGACAGGCCGTCCTACGAGCAGTACTTC.

The chain's CDR3 is CASSLAKETQYF. The CDR3, as DNA: TGTGCCAGCAGTCTCGCTAAAGAGACCCAGTACTTC. V gene TRBV6-5 combines with J gene TRBJ2-5, with D uncertain. The CDR3 has 12 amino acids. Trimming left V 5 bases short and J 3 bases short, with 7 bases between. Per the germline V gene, CDR1 is MNHEY and CDR2 is SVGAGI.

This chain uses TRBV7-2 with TRBJ1-1, with unresolved D. CDR1 and CDR2 (germline): SGHTA, FQGNSA. This CDR3 region has 13 residues. Trimming left V 5 bases short and J 0 bases short, with 7 bases between. The DNA of the CDR3 is TGTGCCAGCAGCCGAAACATGAACACTGAAGCTTTCTTT. Protein product: CASSRNMNTEAFF.

This clone was seen a single time. The rearrangement joins TRBV4-2 to TRBJ1-4, with TRBD1 matching over 9 bases. Germline loops: CDR1 LGHNA, CDR2 YNFKEQ. V lost 2 bases to trimming and J lost 9 bases; unmatched junction nucleotides: 13. This CDR3 is built from 17 residues. As DNA, the CDR3 is TGTGCCAGCAGCCAATTGGACAGGGGAAGTGTGGATCAAAAACTGTTTTTT. It is translated as CASSQLDRGSVDQKLFF.

This clone occurred a few times. The chain combines TRBV9 with TRBJ1-1; D not certain. Trimming stripped 4 bases from V and 5 bases from J, with 15 bases between. CDR1 SGDLS and CDR2 YYNGEE come from the germline V gene. The CDR3 totals 14 residues. DNA of the CDR3: TGTGCCAGCAGCCCGAGGGCCAGTGGGACTGAAGCTTTCTTT. Its protein is CASSPRASGTEAFF.

The CDR3 bases are TGTGCCAGCAGCTTACTATCTACGACAGGGCCTGAAAAACTGTTTTTT. This codes for CASSLLSTTGPEKLFF. This chain connects TRBV7-6 to TRBJ1-4, with 7 bases aligning to TRBD1. V shed 2 bases, J shed 7 bases, and the junction held 10 bases outside the gene matches. The CDR3 extends over 16 amino acids. Germline CDR1 reads SGHVS; CDR2 reads FNYEAQ.

The chain couples TRBV6-4 to TRBJ2-2, with D unresolved. With 5 bases removed from V and 0 bases from J, the gap between germline ends came to 7 bases. The germline V gene encodes CDR1 MRHNA and CDR2 SNTAGT. The CDR3 loop spans 14 amino acids. In DNA form, the CDR3 reads TGTGCCAGCAGTAGTGGTTCGAACACCGGGGAGCTGTTTTTT. It specifies CASSSGSNTGELFF.

This chain links TRBV2 with TRBJ2-1; TRBD2 matches at 10 bases. The V and J ends lost 5 bases and 8 bases, in that order; junction bases with no gene match: 12. Germline values: CDR1 SNHLY, CDR2 FYNNEI. This CDR3 spans 16 amino acids. The CDR3 spells CASSPTTSGPADEQFF. The CDR3 bases are TGTGCCAGCAGTCCCACGACTAGCGGGCCGGCAGATGAGCAGTTCTTC.

This clone was observed a single time. The V and J genes are TRBV18 and TRBJ1-4; TRBD1 is a possible D gene (6 bases). The length of the CDR3 is 15 residues. The V end was cut by 3 bases, the J end by 3 bases, with 11 bases between. Looked up from germline, CDR1 is KGHSH and CDR2 is LQKENI. CDR3 nucleotides: TGTGCCAGCTCACCGCACAGGGAGGCTAATGAAAAACTGTTTTTT. As protein: CASSPHREANEKLFF.